A single sample is the source of the 32 T cell receptor beta chains below, sequenced in a study of blood T cells in healthy people across ages. A second 7 to 11 cycle PCR used barcoded and J-beta primers. MiXCR, applied by TCRdb to the 5' RACE reads, yields one record per CDR3 protein. The sample has under 1,000,000 distinct CDR3 sequences; less than 60% are singletons. The sample consisted of blood. The receptors here all came from a man aged 80 or over in good health.

This sequence joins TRBV25-1 and TRBJ2-7; 12 nucleotides match TRBD1. Germline CDR1 MGHDK, CDR2 SYGVNS. The CDR3 contains 15 residues. The V and J ends lost 8 bases and 5 bases, in that order; junction bases with no gene match: 10. CDR3 nucleotides: TGTGCCAGCCGACTAACCGGGACAGGGGGCGACGAGCAGTACTTC. This codes for CASRLTGTGGDEQYF.

This sequence joins TRBV6-4 and TRBJ1-2, with TRBD1 matching 8 bases. J lost 4 bases, V lost 5 bases, and 9 bases had no gene match. CDR1 is MRHNA and CDR2 is SNTAGT in the germline V gene. This CDR3 has 15 amino acids. The CDR3, as DNA: TGTGCCAGCAGTCCGGACAGGGTAACGTCCTATGGCTACACCTTC. Amino acid sequence: CASSPDRVTSYGYTF.

Remarks on this clonotype: A clone one base away is much larger, so this may be a read error. The chain employs TRBV7-9 and TRBJ2-1; D perhaps matches TRBD1 (6 bases). The CDR3 has 14 residues. Germline CDR1 and CDR2: SEHNR and FQNEAQ (reference sequence). Here the CDR3 reads CTSSLGTGNNEQFF. CDR3 nucleotide sequence: TGTACCAGCAGCTTAGGTACAGGGAACAATGAGCAGTTCTTC.

The chain couples TRBV29-1 to TRBJ2-3, with 9 nucleotides matching TRBD1. The CDR3 has 16 residues. J was trimmed by 4 bases and V by 7 bases; bases with no gene match: 15. The germline V gene has CDR1 SQVTM and CDR2 ANQGSEA. This CDR3 is CSASKGQGGSADTQYF. CDR3 in DNA: TGCAGCGCCTCAAAGGGACAGGGAGGGTCCGCAGATACGCAGTATTTT.

This clonotype was detected a few times. This sequence joins TRBV9 and TRBJ2-2; 8 nucleotides match TRBD2. This CDR3 comprises 18 residues. Germline V gene data show CDR1 as SGDLS and CDR2 as YYNGEE. The junction had 15 bases not matched to a gene; V was cut back by 4 bases and J by 4 bases. Written as DNA, the CDR3 is TGTGCCAGCAGCCCGAGGGGTCCAGCGGGAGCGGCCACCGGGGAGCTGTTTTTT. It translates to CASSPRGPAGAATGELFF.

Regarding this clonotype: A much larger clone differs by one base, so this may be a read error. The chain recombines TRBV12-3 or TRBV12-4 with TRBJ2-7, with D unclear. V dropped 3 bases and J dropped 12 bases, with 15 bases sitting between them. The CDR3 consists of 12 residues. The CDR3 sequence is CASSLAEETRYF. CDR3 DNA sequence: TGTGCCAGCAGTTTGGCAGAAGAGACCCGGTACTTC.

This clonotype has only one observation. The chain joins TRBV21-1 to TRBJ2-1; no check of the table's D call, TRBD1, against the DNA was made. TRBV21-1 is listed as a pseudogene. The CDR3 is made up of 16 amino acids. CDR3 sequence (DNA): TGTGCCAGCAGCGTCTCCCCCGGGACAGGGGAGAATGAGCAGTTCTTC. The encoded protein is CASSVSPGTGENEQFF.

In this sample, this clonotype turned up a few times. The V gene is TRBV7-9, the J gene TRBJ1-1, with D possibly matching TRBD1 (6 bases). The CDR3 is 14 residues long. Germline CDR1 and CDR2: SEHNR and FQNEAQ (reference sequence). V was pared by 3 bases and J by 2 bases, with 10 bases between. The CDR3 spells CASSLIQGNTEAFF. As DNA, the CDR3 is TGTGCCAGCAGCTTGATACAGGGAAACACTGAAGCTTTCTTT.

This chain joins TRBV29-1 and TRBJ1-1; possibly TRBD1 for D (5 bases). This CDR3 is 12 amino acids long. Germline V gene sequence: CDR1 SQVTM, CDR2 ANQGSEA. This CDR3 reads CSFRRQGTEAFF. The CDR3 coding sequence is TGCAGTTTCAGGCGGCAGGGCACTGAAGCTTTCTTT.

V gene TRBV12-3 or TRBV12-4 combines with J gene TRBJ2-3; no clear D. This CDR3 is 14 amino acids long. Trimming removed 5 bases from V and 0 bases from J, with 9 bases in between. CDR3 region: CASSVVRSTDTQYF. Written as DNA, the CDR3 is TGTGCCAGCAGTGTGGTCCGTAGCACAGATACGCAGTATTTT.

The chain carries TRBV27 and TRBJ2-1; a weak D match, TRBD2 (6 bases). Looked up from germline, CDR1 is MNHEY and CDR2 is SMNVEV (reference sequence). The ends were cut back, 6 bases at V and 7 bases at J, with 16 bases in the middle. CDR3 length equals 14 residues. Here the CDR3 reads CASRVAAPRNEQFF. For the CDR3, the DNA is TGTGCCAGCAGAGTAGCGGCCCCGAGGAATGAGCAGTTCTTC.

V gene TRBV4-1 combines with J gene TRBJ2-1, with 7 bases that match TRBD2. V lost 0 bases to trimming and J lost 0 bases; unmatched junction nucleotides: 5. Germline CDR1 MGHRA, CDR2 YSYEKL. The CDR3 totals 17 residues. The CDR3 loop is CASSQDMSGASYNEQFF. DNA for the CDR3: TGCGCCAGCAGCCAAGATATGAGCGGGGCCTCCTACAATGAGCAGTTCTTC.

This clonotype was recorded at least ten times. J is TRBJ2-7 and V is TRBV7-2; 7 bases fit TRBD2. The CDR3 spans 13 residues. V dropped 5 bases and J dropped 1; count of bases not matched to a gene: 2. CDR1 is SGHTA, CDR2 FQGNSA, per germline. CDR3 sequence (DNA): TGTGCCAGCAGCCAACTAGCGTCCTACGAGCAGTACTTC. Translation gives CASSQLASYEQYF.

Concerning this clonotype: A read error is possible here, since a much larger clone lies one base away. The chain carries TRBV29-1 and TRBJ2-5; tentative D call: TRBD2 (6 bases). The ends were cut back, 5 bases at V and 11 bases at J, with 18 bases in the middle. Germline V lookup: CDR1 SQVTM, CDR2 ANQGSEA. This CDR3 is built from 12 residues. The CDR3, as DNA: TGCAGCGTTCATCAGGGCGGGGATGAGCAGTACTTC. Translating it yields CSVHQGGDEQYF.

This clonotype showed up just a few times. This chain links TRBV28 with TRBJ2-4, with TRBD2 matching over 13 bases. The end of the DNA fits TRBJ2-7 better, so the J call may be wrong. This CDR3 spans 18 amino acids. Germline values: CDR1 MDHEN, CDR2 SYDVKM. The CDR3 bases are TGTGCCAGCAGGCACACGGGACTAGCGGGACCCTCCACCTACGAGCAGTACTTC. This sequence encodes CASRHTGLAGPSTYEQYF.

V gene TRBV27 combines with J gene TRBJ1-6; 7 nucleotides match TRBD1. In germline, CDR1 is MNHEY, CDR2 SMNVEV (reference sequence). This CDR3 contains 17 residues. Germline trimming cut 5 bases from V and 0 bases from J; bases unmatched to any gene: 7. CDR3 DNA: TGTGCCAGCAGTCCCCGACAGGGCGGCTCCTATAATTCACCCCTCCACTTT. Its protein product is CASSPRQGGSYNSPLHF.

The chain has TRBV27 and TRBJ2-1, with D tentatively TRBD1 or TRBD2 (5 bases each). Per germline, CDR1 MNHEY and CDR2 SMNVEV (reference sequence). The V and J ends lost 3 bases and 8 bases respectively, with 8 bases between them. This CDR3 region has 12 residues. CDR3 amino acids: CASSFGGDEQFF. CDR3 DNA sequence: TGTGCCAGCAGTTTTGGGGGAGATGAGCAGTTCTTC.

Note on this clonotype: Germline is not matched at one junction end, which may reflect a read error. DNA of the CDR3: TGTGCCAGCAGCCCTAGACTAGCGGGAGCCACAGATACGCGGTATTTT. Its protein product is CASSPRLAGATDTRYF. The chain links TRBV7-2 to TRBJ2-3; TRBD2 aligns across 12 bases. The CDR3 contains 16 residues. Germline V gene sequence: CDR1 SGHTA, CDR2 FQGNSA.

This clonotype was seen more than once but under ten times. The gene calls are TRBV7-9 and TRBJ2-7; the D is unclear. The germline gives CDR1 SEHNR, CDR2 FQNEAQ (reference sequence). Trimming took 6 bases from V and 3 from J, leaving 12 bases between them. The CDR3 is 13 amino acids. The CDR3 is CASSSALGYEQYF. Written as DNA, the CDR3 is TGTGCCAGCAGTTCAGCCTTAGGCTACGAGCAGTACTTC.

The chain links TRBV10-3 to TRBJ2-3, with TRBD2 matching 16 bases. CDR1 is ENHRY and CDR2 is SYGVKD in the germline V gene. V lost 3 bases to trimming and J lost 1 base; unmatched junction nucleotides: 7. The CDR3 runs to 19 residues. The CDR3 sequence is CAISDPGTSGGARTDTQYF. The CDR3 DNA reads as TGTGCCATCAGTGACCCCGGGACTAGCGGGGGGGCCCGCACAGATACGCAGTATTTT.

This clonotype was recorded a few times. This rearrangement joins TRBV28 to TRBJ1-1, with D unclear. With 0 bases removed from V and 6 bases from J, the gap between germline ends came to 8 bases. Germline assignment: CDR1 MDHEN and CDR2 SYDVKM. The CDR3 runs to 13 residues. The CDR3 protein is CASSLWGRPEAFF. CDR3 bases: TGTGCCAGCAGTTTATGGGGGAGGCCTGAAGCTTTCTTT. Drawing the rest from reference TRBV28 and TRBJ1-1, the complete variable domain is DVKVTQSSRYLVKRTGEKVFLECVQDMDHENMFWYRQDPGLGLRLIYFSYDVKMKEKGDIPEGYSVSREKKERFSLILESASTNQTSMYLCASSLWGRPEAFFGQGTRLTVV.

V and J are TRBV2 and TRBJ2-7, with a weak D call TRBD1 (5 bases). Germline lookup yields CDR1 SNHLY and CDR2 FYNNEI. This CDR3 spans 14 amino acids. The ends were cut back, 2 bases at V and 3 bases at J, with 11 bases in the middle. The CDR3 region is CASSEPAGHYEQYF. Here the CDR3 DNA reads TGTGCCAGCAGTGAACCGGCAGGGCACTACGAGCAGTACTTC.

This clonotype was counted a few times. The V gene is TRBV11-2, the J gene TRBJ2-3; 13 nucleotides match TRBD2. Looked up from germline, CDR1 is SGHAT and CDR2 is FQNNGV. V gave up 5 bases and J gave up 1 base; unmatched junction bases: 12. CDR3 length: 19 residues. The CDR3 nucleotides are TGTGCCAGCAGCCGGGGGACTAGCGGGGCCGGATATGGCACAGATACGCAGTATTTT. This sequence encodes CASSRGTSGAGYGTDTQYF.

Comments on this clonotype: An end of the junction differs from the germline gene, which may be a read error. V usage is TRBV4-3 and J usage is TRBJ2-1; maybe TRBD1 (6 bases). The CDR3 has 14 residues. Germline V gives CDR1 LGHNA, CDR2 YSLEER. The CDR3 DNA reads TGCGCCAACAGCCAAGGGTTTCAACAGGGTGAGCAGTTCTTC. Protein: CANSQGFQQGEQFF.

The J gene is TRBJ2-3, the V gene TRBV20-1; 9 positions agree with TRBD2. J gave up 4 bases and V 3 bases, and 23 bases lay outside the gene matches. Per the germline V gene, CDR1 is DFQATT and CDR2 is SNEGSKA (reference sequence). The CDR3 spans 20 residues. The CDR3 DNA is TGCAGTGCTAGTGGAAGGGAGCGGGCGGGAGGGCCTAGAAGACCAGATACGCAGTATTTT. Amino acids: CSASGRERAGGPRRPDTQYF.

The chain links TRBV20-1 to TRBJ2-7, with unresolved D. Trimming removed 3 bases at V and 1 base at J, with 10 bases between. Germline V gene data show CDR1 as DFQATT and CDR2 as SNEGSKA (reference sequence). This CDR3 spans 13 amino acids. The CDR3 loop reads CSASSQTSYEQYF. CDR3 bases: TGCAGTGCTAGCTCACAGACATCCTACGAGCAGTACTTC.

The chain employs TRBV7-9 and TRBJ2-5; 8 bases map to TRBD2. Germline loops: CDR1 SEHNR, CDR2 FQNEAQ (reference sequence). The CDR3 length is 14 residues. V was pared by 2 bases and J by 11 bases, with 10 bases of the junction left unmatched. CDR3 residues: CASSLSGSAREQYF. The CDR3 DNA reads as TGTGCCAGCAGCTTAAGCGGGAGCGCCAGGGAGCAGTACTTC.

This clonotype occurred a few times. This could be a read error, since a much larger clone is one nucleotide away. J is TRBJ2-5 and V is TRBV12-3 or TRBV12-4; no clear D. The J call may be faulty, since TRBJ2-1 better matches the DNA end. The CDR3 contains 12 residues. This CDR3 is CASRWNQETQFF. The DNA for the CDR3 is TGTGCCAGCAGATGGAACCAAGAGACCCAGTTCTTC.

As concerns this clonotype: A clone one base away is much larger, so this may be a read error. The CDR3 is CSVEAGEKLFF. As DNA, the CDR3 is TGCAGCGTTGAGGCAGGGGAAAAACTGTTTTTT. The rearrangement links TRBV29-1 to TRBJ1-4; weak D call: TRBD1 (5 bases). With 3 bases removed from V and 8 bases from J, the gap between germline ends came to 7 bases. Germline V gives CDR1 SQVTM, CDR2 ANQGSEA. This CDR3 contains 11 residues.

This clonotype was detected a few times. The chain employs TRBV24-1 and TRBJ2-1; D tentatively reads TRBD1 or TRBD2 (5 bases each). Germline loops: CDR1 KGHDR, CDR2 SFDVKD. The CDR3 runs 15 residues. V gave up 4 bases and J gave up 8 bases, with 17 bases separating them. In DNA, the CDR3 is TGTGCCACCAGTGAGCCGGGACCCCGGGGCGATGAGCAGTTCTTC. Its protein is CATSEPGPRGDEQFF.

This sequence joins TRBV14 and TRBJ1-1; a weak D match, TRBD1 (6 bases). Germline assignment: CDR1 SGHDN and CDR2 FVKESK. The CDR3 length is 15 residues. With 3 bases removed from V and 4 bases from J, the gap between germline ends came to 15 bases. The CDR3 coding sequence is TGTGCCAGCAGCCATAGAACAGGGTCGGGCACTGAAGCTTTCTTT. Encoded protein: CASSHRTGSGTEAFF.

The chain links TRBV9 to TRBJ2-7; TRBD1 aligns across 7 bases. CDR3 length: 13 amino acids. Per the germline V gene, CDR1 is SGDLS and CDR2 is YYNGEE. J gave up 6 bases and V 3 bases, and 6 bases lay outside the gene matches. CDR3 protein: CASSGPNRGEQYF. CDR3 in DNA: TGTGCCAGCAGCGGGCCGAACAGGGGCGAGCAGTACTTC.